This T cell receptor beta chain emerged from a study of blood T cell repertoires in COVID-19. Looking at the study overall: T cells, B-cell-depleted T cells, or PBMCs supplied cDNA or gDNA.

This clone has ten or more counts. In the original processing: Using reference gene primer amplification, nucleated cell counts were estimated. Only in-frame clones appear in the TCRdb table, and some are missing; sequencing was by immunoSEQ multiplex PCR. The V and J calls and clone size are taken from that table; D and trimming were inferred from the DNA. This sample yields approximately 210,000 clones, of which approximately 86% are seen a single time; approximately 0.66% belongs to the top ten. V lost 6 bases and J lost 0, with 11 bases in between. The V gene's germline CDR1 is MNHEY and CDR2 SMNVEV (reference sequence). The CDR3 sequence is 15 residues long.

Sample: peripheral blood. This receptor was taken from a man in his forties with acute or convalescent COVID-19. The chain carries TRBV27 and TRBJ1-4; no clear D gene. The CDR3 nucleotides are TGTGCCAGCAGCCCCTCTTTTGCAACTAATGAAAAACTGTTTTTT. Protein sequence: CASSPSFATNEKLFF.